Described below is a single TCR beta chain sequence and its context. There is no known antigen for this receptor. Nothing much larger sits one base from this clone, and base qualities are not available. The trial excluded patients who had a history of autoimmune disease or were on systemic immunosuppression. In every dose cohort, peripheral blood was drawn for TCR sequencing at baseline, cycle 4 day 1, and cycle 7 day 1. Samples were obtained from an open-label, multicenter, first-in-human phase I dose-escalation trial of ivuxolimab. Adults with locally advanced or metastatic melanoma, renal cell carcinoma, hepatocellular carcinoma or head and neck squamous cell carcinoma were enrolled in the trial. Before TCR sequencing, CD4+ T cells and CD8+ T cells from peripheral blood were sorted into separate populations. This sample is part of a study of OX40 agonist ivuxolimab in advanced cancers. About the full investigation: Ivuxolimab was an agonistic, fully human IgG2 monoclonal antibody directed against OX40 (CD134), a costimulatory receptor. In the dose-escalation cohort, 82.7% of patients were male, and the mean age was approximately 55 years, with a range of about 23 to 90. The paper reports the monotherapy dose-escalation portion (N of about 50 patients) of the phase I ivuxolimab trial. Partial responses were achieved by three dose-escalation patients, of whom one had hepatocellular carcinoma and two had cutaneous melanoma. Patients were allowed to have had prior anti-PD-1, anti-PD-L1 or anti-CTLA-4 therapy, and about 40% of the dose-escalation patients had been treated with checkpoint inhibitors. Of the approximately 50 dose-escalation patients, hepatocellular carcinoma was present in some 19, melanoma in about 15, renal cell carcinoma in 9 and head and neck cancer in 9. Peripheral TCRbeta sequencing was intended to test whether TCR sequence diversity was altered and clonal T-cell expansion was caused by ivuxolimab. Intravenous ivuxolimab was administered to patients every 2 weeks at six dose levels: 0.01, 0.1, 0.3, 1.5, 3 and 10 mg/kg. General findings and caveats noted by the study authors: In the 0.1-3.0 mg/kg groups, partial responders had among the lowest normalized peripheral clonal expansion, particularly in CD8+ T cells. At doses of 0.1 to 3.0 mg/kg, clonal expansion of both CD4+ and CD8+ blood T cells was observed from baseline to week 6. Low levels of normalized T-cell clonal expansion were also seen in some nonresponding patients. On average, CD8+ T cells showed more expanded clones than CD4+ T cells after ivuxolimab. The antigen specificity of the peripheral T cells that underwent clonal expansion was not determined.

CDR1 and CDR2 were assigned from the germline V gene as SGHRS and YFSETQ. Relative to germline, V is missing 3 bases and J is missing 10 bases, with 10 bases of the junction outside any gene match. From its cysteine to its phenylalanine, the CDR3 spans 14 amino acids. Only CDR3 DNA remains: 42 bases, in frame from the first base. To sequence the TCRbeta CDR3 region, genomic DNA was isolated from the sorted cells. TCRbeta CDR3 regions were sequenced using the immunoSEQ Assay. Drawn from immuneACCESS, this table holds only the in-frame rearrangements with V and J called that TCRdb kept. Clones are partly lost; checked studies trace under half to an unresolved V gene and leave the rest unexplained. The table for this sample lists 50,000 to 80,000 clones; about 85% of them were counted only once. The ten largest clones capture less than 3.5% of the sample.

The chain is made from TRBV5-1 and TRBJ2-1, and TRBD2 matches 7 of the central bases. This TCR was sampled from an adult with an advanced solid tumor such as melanoma, head and neck, liver or kidney cancer. This material consisted of CD4+ or CD8+ T cells sorted from blood, taken in a trial of the OX40 agonist ivuxolimab. The CDR3 reads as follows: CASSSRLAQGEQFF. Here is the DNA: TGCGCCAGCAGCTCCAGACTAGCCCAAGGAGAGCAGTTCTTC.